The 19 T cell receptor beta chains presented below share a single source sample, sequenced in a study of T cells in Graves' hyperthyroidism and ophthalmopathy. Amplification of TCR beta CDR3 regions used RNA as the template. Using the HTBI primer set, a first-round RT-PCR was run on the TCR CDR3. From the multiplex PCR reads, TCRdb called clonotypes with MiXCR, one entry per CDR3 protein. Of over 400,000 distinct CDR3 sequences in the sample, approximately 15% were seen once. Specimen: blood. Receptors originate from a man aged 18 to 30 with Graves' ophthalmopathy.

The chain has TRBV7-8 and TRBJ1-2; possibly TRBD1 for D (6 bases). Trimming pared 11 bases from V and 7 bases from J, leaving 11 bases between. Germline CDR1 SGHVS, CDR2 FQNEAQ. The CDR3 loop spans 10 amino acids. CDR3 in DNA: TGTGCCCAGAGGGGGACTGGCTACACCTTC. Amino acid sequence: CAQRGTGYTF.

The chain has TRBV4-1 and TRBJ2-7, with D perhaps assigned TRBD1 or TRBD2 (5 bases each). The germline V and J ends were trimmed by 6 bases and 5 bases, with 11 bases remaining between them. Germline V lookup: CDR1 MGHRA, CDR2 YSYEKL. The CDR3 runs 12 residues. This CDR3 is CASRGVLDEQYF. CDR3 bases: TGCGCCAGCAGGGGGGTCCTTGACGAGCAGTACTTC.

This clonotype has only a few counts. V and J are TRBV7-6 and TRBJ2-5, with D hard to call. The CDR3 runs to 14 residues. The V end lost 3 bases, the J end lost 0 bases, and 8 bases lay between the germline ends. The germline V gene encodes CDR1 SGHVS and CDR2 FNYEAQ. CDR3 region: CASSFRADQETQYF. CDR3 nucleotide sequence: TGTGCCAGCAGCTTCCGCGCAGACCAAGAGACCCAGTACTTC.

This clonotype was counted a few times. The V and J genes are TRBV5-1 and TRBJ1-1; weak D call: TRBD1 (5 bases). This CDR3 region has 13 residues. With 6 bases removed from V and 6 bases from J, the gap between germline ends came to 15 bases. Germline CDR1 and CDR2: SGHRS and YFSETQ. The CDR3 region is CASNPAGLAEAFF. CDR3 bases: TGCGCCAGCAACCCGGCAGGGCTGGCTGAAGCTTTCTTT.

This clonotype was observed a few times. This chain joins TRBV19 and TRBJ2-1; TRBD2 is a possible D gene (6 bases). The CDR3 sequence is 13 residues long. The germline gives CDR1 LNHDA, CDR2 SQIVND (reference sequence). This CDR3 reads CAIKGREHNEQFF. CDR3 coding DNA: TGTGCGATAAAGGGGCGGGAACACAATGAGCAGTTCTTC.

This clonotype occurred a few times. The rearrangement links TRBV4-1 to TRBJ1-4, with D unresolved. Germline CDR1 and CDR2: MGHRA and YSYEKL. There are 15 residues in the CDR3. V lost 1 base to trimming and J lost 3 bases, with 9 bases between them. Here the CDR3 DNA reads TGCGCCAGCAGCCAAGTGGGTGGAGCTAATGAAAAACTGTTTTTT. Its translation is CASSQVGGANEKLFF.

This clonotype was seen a few times. This sequence joins TRBV4-1 and TRBJ1-1; TRBD1 agrees at 10 bases. This CDR3 comprises 15 residues. Germline V lookup: CDR1 MGHRA, CDR2 YSYEKL. Trimming at V came to 3 bases and at J to 5 bases, leaving 6 bases not matched to a gene. In nucleotides, the CDR3 is TGCGCCAGCAGCCAGCCGGGACAGGGGAGGACTGAAGCTTTCTTT. Protein: CASSQPGQGRTEAFF.

This clonotype has a count of ten or more. The rearrangement uses TRBV7-3 and TRBJ1-4, with D perhaps TRBD1 (6 bases). CDR3 length: 15 residues. CDR1 is SGHTA and CDR2 is FQGTGA in the germline V gene. Trimming cost V 4 bases and J 3 bases, with 12 bases left between them. The DNA for the CDR3 is TGTGCCAGCAGCTCTACAGGGAGTCCTAATGAAAAACTGTTTTTT. This codes for CASSSTGSPNEKLFF.

The chain links TRBV5-1 to TRBJ1-2, with 7 bases identical to TRBD1. Germline lookup yields CDR1 SGHRS and CDR2 YFSETQ. V gave up 4 bases and J gave up 2 bases; unmatched junction bases: 5. The CDR3 length is 14 residues. CDR3 sequence: CASSTAGQNYGYTF. The CDR3 DNA is TGCGCCAGCAGCACAGCGGGACAGAACTATGGCTACACCTTC. Full variable domain (missing parts from reference TRBV5-1 and TRBJ1-2): KAGVTQTPRYLIKTRGQQVTLSCSPISGHRSVSWYQQTPGQGLQFLFEYFSETQRNKGNFPGRFSGRQFSNSRSEMNVSTLELGDSALYLCASSTAGQNYGYTFGSGTRLTVV.

The table lists this clonotype with many counts. The chain recombines TRBV6-1 with TRBJ1-5; 7 nucleotides line up with TRBD1. Per germline, CDR1 MNHNS and CDR2 SASEGT. V shed 3 bases and J 3 bases; nucleotides not matched to a gene: 11. CDR3 length: 17 amino acids. CDR3: CASSDPLTGAANQPQHF. The CDR3 bases are TGTGCCAGCAGTGATCCCCTCACAGGGGCCGCCAATCAGCCCCAGCATTTT.

This clonotype was seen ten or more times. The rearrangement links TRBV11-2 to TRBJ2-1; D uncertain. V lost 0 bases to trimming and J lost 3 bases, with 12 bases between them. Germline assignment: CDR1 SGHAT and CDR2 FQNNGV. The CDR3 totals 16 residues. CDR3 region: CASSLDPLLFYNEQFF. The CDR3 DNA reads TGTGCCAGCAGCTTAGATCCCCTACTCTTCTACAATGAGCAGTTCTTC.

This chain uses TRBV5-1 with TRBJ2-6; tentatively, D is TRBD2 (5 bases). Per the germline V gene, CDR1 is SGHRS and CDR2 is YFSETQ. The CDR3 length is 15 residues. Trimming pared 5 bases from V and 1 base from J, leaving 10 bases between. CDR3: CASRDWSSGANVLTF. The CDR3 bases are TGCGCCAGCAGGGACTGGTCTTCTGGGGCCAACGTCCTGACTTTC.

The table lists this clonotype with many counts. V usage is TRBV5-1 and J usage is TRBJ2-7; D possibly corresponds to TRBD1 (6 bases). This CDR3 is built from 16 residues. V shed 0 bases and J shed 3 bases, with 16 bases lying between them. Germline-derived CDR1 and CDR2 are SGHRS and YFSETQ. Here the CDR3 reads CASSLDREIVYYEQYF. The CDR3, as DNA: TGCGCCAGCAGCTTGGACAGGGAAATCGTCTACTACGAGCAGTACTTC.

This clonotype has at least ten counts. This chain connects TRBV11-2 to TRBJ2-3, with 9 bases aligning to TRBD1. The CDR3 is 14 amino acids. Trimming cost V 5 bases and J 7 bases; bases outside gene matches: 7. Per germline, CDR1 SGHAT and CDR2 FQNNGV. CDR3 nucleotide sequence: TGTGCCAGCAGCGCCGCCGGACAGGGGAATACGCAGTATTTT. Residues: CASSAAGQGNTQYF.

There are a few counts of this clonotype. This chain joins TRBV5-8 and TRBJ2-1, with a possible D match to TRBD2 (5 bases). CDR1 SGHTS and CDR2 YDEGEE come from the germline V gene. The V end was cut by 0 bases, the J end by 0 bases, with 10 bases between. The CDR3 is 16 amino acids. For the CDR3, the DNA is TGTGCCAGCAGCTTGGGAGGTGGGAGCTCCTACAATGAGCAGTTCTTC. It specifies CASSLGGGSSYNEQFF.

This clonotype was counted ten times or more. The V call is TRBV2, the J call TRBJ2-1, with D perhaps TRBD1 (6 bases). Germline CDR1 and CDR2: SNHLY and FYNNEI. This CDR3 spans 15 amino acids. Trimming removed 8 bases at V and 5 bases at J, with 19 bases between. CDR3 nucleotide sequence: TGTGCCAGCTTTATGGGATGGGACACCGACAATGAGCAGTTCTTC. This translates into CASFMGWDTDNEQFF.

This clonotype was seen repeatedly, ten times or more. The gene calls are TRBV7-9 and TRBJ2-3; TRBD2 matches 10 bases. The CDR3 runs to 14 residues. The ends lost 8 bases at V and 7 bases at J; junction bases unmatched: 9. CDR1 is SEHNR and CDR2 is FQNEAQ in the germline V gene (reference sequence). CDR3 sequence (DNA): TGTGCCAGCCGGCCTAGCGGGAGAACATATACGCAGTATTTT. This translates into CASRPSGRTYTQYF.

This clonotype was recorded many times. This chain joins TRBV7-9 and TRBJ2-2, with 10 bases matching TRBD1. The CDR3 is 16 residues long. Germline CDR1 reads SEHNR; CDR2 reads FQNEAQ (reference sequence). Trimming at V came to 5 bases and at J to 3 bases, leaving 6 bases not matched to a gene. The CDR3 loop reads CASSPSTGGHTGELFF. The DNA of the CDR3 is TGTGCCAGCAGCCCATCGACAGGGGGCCACACCGGGGAGCTGTTTTTT. Full variable domain (remainder filled in from reference TRBV7-9 and TRBJ2-2): DTGVSQNPRHKITKRGQNVTFRCDPISEHNRLYWYRQTLGQGPEFLTYFQNEAQLEKSRLLSDRFSAERPKGSFSTLEIQRTEQGDSAMYLCASSPSTGGHTGELFFGEGSRLTVL.

The table lists this clonotype with many counts. This chain links TRBV5-8 with TRBJ2-3; a possible D gene is TRBD2 (6 bases). The CDR3 consists of 15 residues. Germline loops: CDR1 SGHTS, CDR2 YDEGEE. Trimming took 0 bases from V and 3 from J, leaving 11 bases between them. The CDR3 sequence is CASSLGAGTTDTQYF. The CDR3 nucleotides are TGTGCCAGCAGCTTGGGTGCGGGAACGACAGATACGCAGTATTTT.